This T cell receptor beta chain was captured by sequencing in a study of shared clonotypes between healthy human individuals. Overall study context: The donors, two women and three men, were aged 18 to 49.

Data came from immunoSEQ multiplex PCR; TCRdb stores just in-frame clones and leaves some out. Of over a million clones in the sample, roughly 80% were seen once. The V end was cut by 1 base, the J end by 2 bases, with 16 bases between. The CDR3 has 17 amino acids. CDR1 and CDR2 (germline): SGHVS, FQNEAQ. The chain couples TRBV7-8 to TRBJ2-3, with D possibly matching TRBD1 (5 bases). The TCR sequence derives from a man aged 18 to 35 in good health. The source material was memory CD4+ T cells sorted from blood. Subset described: CD45RA-negative fraction. In nucleotides, the CDR3 is TGTGCCAGCAGCTTAGATATCAGGGCAGGGAACACAGATACGCAGTATTTT. Translation gives CASSLDIRAGNTDTQYF.